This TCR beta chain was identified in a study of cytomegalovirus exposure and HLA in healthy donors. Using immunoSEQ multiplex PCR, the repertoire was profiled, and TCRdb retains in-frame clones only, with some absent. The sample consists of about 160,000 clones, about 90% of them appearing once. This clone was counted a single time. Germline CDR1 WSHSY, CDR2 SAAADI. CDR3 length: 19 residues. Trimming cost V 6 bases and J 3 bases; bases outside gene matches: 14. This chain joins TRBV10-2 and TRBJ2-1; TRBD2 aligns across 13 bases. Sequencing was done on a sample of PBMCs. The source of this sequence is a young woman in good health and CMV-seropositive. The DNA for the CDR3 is TGCGCCAGCAGAGGGACTAGCGGGATCTCCCGTTCGGACTACAATGAGCAGTTCTTC. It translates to CASRGTSGISRSDYNEQFF.